The sequence of this T cell receptor beta chain was determined in a study of response to subunit inactivated influenza vaccine. TCRdb recomputed calls from the RT-PCR reads with MiXCR, one row per CDR3 protein. The data contain over 150,000 distinct CDR3 sequences, roughly a tenth of them singletons. J was trimmed by 1 base and V by 1 base; bases with no gene match: 7. Germline-derived CDR1 and CDR2 are SGHAT and FQNNGV. There are 19 residues in the CDR3. This clonotype was detected a few times. The receptor was isolated from a man aged 50-75 years who received an inactivated influenza vaccine. The chain has TRBV11-2 and TRBJ2-3; TRBD2 aligns across 14 bases. The sequences come from CD8+ T cells sorted from PBMCs, collected 23 months after vaccination. The CDR3 loop reads CASSLGPGLAGVGTDTQYF. The CDR3 DNA reads TGTGCCAGCAGCTTAGGCCCGGGACTAGCGGGAGTGGGCACAGATACGCAGTATTTT.